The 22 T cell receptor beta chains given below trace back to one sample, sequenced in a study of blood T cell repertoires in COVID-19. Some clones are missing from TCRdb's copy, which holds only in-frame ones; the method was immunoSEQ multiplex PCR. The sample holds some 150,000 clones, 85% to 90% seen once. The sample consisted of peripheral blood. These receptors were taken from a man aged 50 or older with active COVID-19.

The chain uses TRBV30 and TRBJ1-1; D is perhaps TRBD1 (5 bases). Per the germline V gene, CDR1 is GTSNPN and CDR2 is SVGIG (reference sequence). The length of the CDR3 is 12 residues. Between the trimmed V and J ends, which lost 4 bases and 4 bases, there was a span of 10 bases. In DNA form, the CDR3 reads TGTGCCTGGATCGGACAATCCACTGAAGCTTTCTTT. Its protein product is CAWIGQSTEAFF.

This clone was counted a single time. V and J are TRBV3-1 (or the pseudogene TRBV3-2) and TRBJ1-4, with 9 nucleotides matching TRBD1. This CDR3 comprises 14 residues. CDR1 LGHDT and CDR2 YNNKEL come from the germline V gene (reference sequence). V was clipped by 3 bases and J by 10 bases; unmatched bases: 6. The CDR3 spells CASSQGQGGGKLFF. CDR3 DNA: TGTGCCAGCAGCCAGGGACAGGGTGGCGGAAAACTGTTTTTT.

This chain's CDR3 is CASGLVNLDTQYF. The CDR3 DNA sequence: TGTGCTAGTGGTTTGGTAAATCTAGATACGCAGTATTTT. The V call is TRBV12-5, the J call TRBJ2-3; unclear D gene. V dropped 0 bases and J dropped 5 bases, with 6 bases sitting between them. Germline loops: CDR1 LGHNT, CDR2 FRNRAP. The CDR3 sequence is 13 residues long.

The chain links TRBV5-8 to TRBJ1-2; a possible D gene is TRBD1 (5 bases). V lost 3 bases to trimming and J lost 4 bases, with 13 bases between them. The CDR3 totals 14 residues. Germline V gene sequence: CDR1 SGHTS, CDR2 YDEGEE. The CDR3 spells CASSSTRASYGYTF. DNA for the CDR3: TGTGCCAGCAGCTCTACCAGGGCCTCCTATGGCTACACCTTC.

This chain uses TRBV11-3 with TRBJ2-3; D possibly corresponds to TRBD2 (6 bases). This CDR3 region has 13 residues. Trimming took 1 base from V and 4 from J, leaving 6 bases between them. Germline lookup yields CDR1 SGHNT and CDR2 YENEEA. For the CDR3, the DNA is TGTGCCAGCAGCTTAGGGGAGGCAGATACGCAGTATTTT. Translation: CASSLGEADTQYF. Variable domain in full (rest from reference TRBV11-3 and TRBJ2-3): EAGVVQSPRYKIIEKKQPVAFWCNPISGHNTLYWYLQNLGQGPELLIRYENEEAVDDSQLPKDRFSAERLKGVDSTLKIQPAELGDSAVYLCASSLGEADTQYFGPGTRLTVL.

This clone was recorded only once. This chain's CDR3 is CSARVDRAQYF. The CDR3 nucleotides are TGCAGTGCTAGAGTGGACAGAGCCCAGTACTTC. The chain joins TRBV20-1 to TRBJ2-5; possibly TRBD1 for D (6 bases). This CDR3 is built from 11 residues. Deletions cut 1 base from V and 9 bases from J, with 9 bases between. Germline CDR1 reads DFQATT; CDR2 reads SNEGSKA (reference sequence).

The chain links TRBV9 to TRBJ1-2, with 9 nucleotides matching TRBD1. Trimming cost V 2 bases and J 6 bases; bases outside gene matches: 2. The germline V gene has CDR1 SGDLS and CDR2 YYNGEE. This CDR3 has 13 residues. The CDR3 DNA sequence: TGTGCCAGCAGCGTGGACAGGGGTGATGGCTACACCTTC. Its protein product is CASSVDRGDGYTF.

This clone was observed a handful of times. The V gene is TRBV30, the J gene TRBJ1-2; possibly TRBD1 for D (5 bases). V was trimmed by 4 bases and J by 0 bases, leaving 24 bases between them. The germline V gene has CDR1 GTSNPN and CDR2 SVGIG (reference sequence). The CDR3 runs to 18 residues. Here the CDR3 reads CAWIAKLVMRTSNYGYTF. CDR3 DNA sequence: TGTGCCTGGATTGCAAAGCTGGTTATGCGGACATCTAACTATGGCTACACCTTC.

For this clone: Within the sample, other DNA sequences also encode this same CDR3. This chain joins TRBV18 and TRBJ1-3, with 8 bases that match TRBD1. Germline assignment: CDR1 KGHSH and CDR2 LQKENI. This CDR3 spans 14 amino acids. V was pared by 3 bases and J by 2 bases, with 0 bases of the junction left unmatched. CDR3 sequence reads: CASSPDRAGNTIYF. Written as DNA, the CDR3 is TGTGCCAGCTCACCGGACAGGGCTGGAAACACCATATATTTT.

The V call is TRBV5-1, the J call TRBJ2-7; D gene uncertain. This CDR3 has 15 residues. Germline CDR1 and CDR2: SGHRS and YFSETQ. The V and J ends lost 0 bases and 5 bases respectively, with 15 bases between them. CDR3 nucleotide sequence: TGCGCCAGCAGCTTGGAGATAGCTATACCAAACGAGCAGTACTTC. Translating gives CASSLEIAIPNEQYF.

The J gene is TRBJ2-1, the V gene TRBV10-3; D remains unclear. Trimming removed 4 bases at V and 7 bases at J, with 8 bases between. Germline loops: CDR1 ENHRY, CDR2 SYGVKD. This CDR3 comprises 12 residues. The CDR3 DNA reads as TGTGCCATCAGTGGACTTGGGAATGAGCAGTTCTTC. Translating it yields CAISGLGNEQFF.

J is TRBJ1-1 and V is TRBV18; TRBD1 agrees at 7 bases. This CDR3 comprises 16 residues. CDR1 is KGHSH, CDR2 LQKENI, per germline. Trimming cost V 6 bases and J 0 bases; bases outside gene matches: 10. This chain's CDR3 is CASSREGAGMNTEAFF. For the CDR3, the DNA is TGTGCCAGCTCGCGAGAGGGGGCGGGCATGAACACTGAAGCTTTCTTT.

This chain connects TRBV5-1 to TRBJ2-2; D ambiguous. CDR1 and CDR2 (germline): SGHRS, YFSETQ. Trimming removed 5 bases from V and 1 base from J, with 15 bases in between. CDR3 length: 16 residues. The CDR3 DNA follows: TGCGCCAGCAGGAAATCAGGAAGCTGGAACACCGGGGAGCTGTTTTTT. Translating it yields CASRKSGSWNTGELFF.

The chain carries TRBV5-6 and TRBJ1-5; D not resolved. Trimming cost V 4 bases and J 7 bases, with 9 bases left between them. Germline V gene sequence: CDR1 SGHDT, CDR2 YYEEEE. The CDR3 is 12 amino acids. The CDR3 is CASSVQKQPQHF. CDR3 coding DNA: TGTGCCAGCAGCGTCCAGAAACAGCCCCAGCATTTT.

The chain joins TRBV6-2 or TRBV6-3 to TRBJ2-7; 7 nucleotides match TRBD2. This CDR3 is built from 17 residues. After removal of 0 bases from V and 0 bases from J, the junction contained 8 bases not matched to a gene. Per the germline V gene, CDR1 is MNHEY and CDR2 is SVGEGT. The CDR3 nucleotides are TGTGCCAGCAGTTACTCGATCAGCGGGGTAACCTCCTACGAGCAGTACTTC. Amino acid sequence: CASSYSISGVTSYEQYF.

CDR3 bases: TGTGCCTGGAGTGACACCGGGACAGCCGCCTACGAGCAGTACTTC. Translated: CAWSDTGTAAYEQYF. The chain links TRBV30 to TRBJ2-7, with 7 bases identical to TRBD1. The J segment lost 2 bases and the V segment lost 1 base, leaving 8 bases of the junction unmatched. The germline V gene has CDR1 GTSNPN and CDR2 SVGIG (reference sequence). This CDR3 comprises 15 residues.

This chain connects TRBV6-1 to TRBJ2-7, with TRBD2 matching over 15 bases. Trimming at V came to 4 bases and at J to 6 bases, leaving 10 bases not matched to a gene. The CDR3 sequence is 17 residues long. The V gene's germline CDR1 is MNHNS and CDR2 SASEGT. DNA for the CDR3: TGTGCCAGCAGTGGCCTCGGGGGACTAGCGGGGGGTAGCGAGCAGTACTTC. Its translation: CASSGLGGLAGGSEQYF.

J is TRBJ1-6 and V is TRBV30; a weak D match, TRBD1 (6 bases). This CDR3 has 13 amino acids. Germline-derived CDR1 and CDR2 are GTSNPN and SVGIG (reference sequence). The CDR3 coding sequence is TGTGCGGAGGACACAGGGAATAATTCACCCCTCCACTTT. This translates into CAEDTGNNSPLHF.

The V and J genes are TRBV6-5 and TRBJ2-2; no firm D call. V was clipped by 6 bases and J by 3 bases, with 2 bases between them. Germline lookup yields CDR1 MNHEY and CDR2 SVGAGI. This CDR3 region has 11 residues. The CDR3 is CASSDTGELFF. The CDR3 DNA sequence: TGTGCCAGCAGCGACACCGGGGAGCTGTTTTTT.

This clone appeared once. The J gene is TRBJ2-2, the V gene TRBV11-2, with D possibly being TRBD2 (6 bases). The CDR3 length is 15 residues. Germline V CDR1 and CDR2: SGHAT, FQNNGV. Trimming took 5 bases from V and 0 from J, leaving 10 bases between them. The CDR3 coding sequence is TGTGCCAGCAGCCTGGGACTCACGAACACCGGGGAGCTGTTTTTT. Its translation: CASSLGLTNTGELFF. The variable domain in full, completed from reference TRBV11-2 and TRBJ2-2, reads EAGVAQSPRYKIIEKRQSVAFWCNPISGHATLYWYQQILGQGPKLLIQFQNNGVVDDSQLPKDRFSAERLKGVDSTLKIQPAKLEDSAVYLCASSLGLTNTGELFFGEGSRLTVL.

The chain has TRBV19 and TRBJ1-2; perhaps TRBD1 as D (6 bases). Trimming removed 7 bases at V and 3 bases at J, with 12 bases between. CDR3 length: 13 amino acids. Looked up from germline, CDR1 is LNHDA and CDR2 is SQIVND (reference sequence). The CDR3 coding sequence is TGTGCCAGTATACAGGGAAACGACTATGGCTACACCTTC. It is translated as CASIQGNDYGYTF.

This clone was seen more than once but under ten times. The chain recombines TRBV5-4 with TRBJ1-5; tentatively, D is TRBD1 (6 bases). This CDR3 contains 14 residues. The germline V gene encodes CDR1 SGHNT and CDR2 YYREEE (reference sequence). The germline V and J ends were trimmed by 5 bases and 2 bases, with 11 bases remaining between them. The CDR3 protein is CASRKTGGNQPQHF. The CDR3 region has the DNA TGTGCCAGCAGGAAGACAGGCGGCAATCAGCCCCAGCATTTT.